This note documents a single T cell receptor (beta chain) sequence. As yet, its antigen is unknown. The data belong to a study of shared clonotypes between healthy human individuals. Study-wide results and caveats: Sampling used blood alone; tissue repertoires probably differ. Several donors held about 4.5% of naive CD4 clonotypes in common.

The CDR3 loop spans 16 amino acids. V was shortened by 0 bases and J by 0 bases, with 11 bases between the two germline ends. Germline CDR1 SGHTS, CDR2 YDEGEE. Deep was the level used in running the assay. Methods used by the authors: Filtering of immunoSEQ junctional sequences could not match full-length read filtering. Produced via immunoSEQ multiplex PCR; TCRdb's table is partial and in-frame only. The DNA was the basis for D and trimming; V, J and clone size are from that table. The table lists hundreds of thousands of clones, roughly 70% of them singletons, with 1.5% to 2% in the top ten. The TCR sequence derives from a woman in her 30s in good health. What was sequenced was memory CD4+ T cells sorted from blood. Subset described: CD45RA-negative fraction. V is TRBV5-8 and J is TRBJ2-3; unclear D gene. CDR3 sequence reads: CASSLALQASTDTQYF. The CDR3 DNA reads TGTGCCAGCAGCTTGGCCCTGCAGGCTAGCACAGATACGCAGTATTTT.